This TCR beta chain was identified in a study of control samples from healthy donors and cancer patients. Trimming shortened V by 4 bases and J by 4 bases, and 8 bases separated the two germline ends. Germline V gene data show CDR1 as MDHEN and CDR2 as SYDVKM. This CDR3 has 12 amino acids. Some clones are missing from TCRdb's copy, which holds only in-frame ones; the method was immunoSEQ multiplex PCR. The sample lists roughly 450,000 clones; approximately 90% were seen once. The specimen sequenced was PBMCs. This receptor was obtained from a man aged 40-49 years with head and neck cancer. The rearrangement links TRBV28 to TRBJ2-7, with D perhaps matching TRBD2 (5 bases). CDR3 residues: CASSSWEYEQYF. CDR3 nucleotide sequence: TGTGCCAGCAGTTCATGGGAGTACGAGCAGTACTTC.